The present T cell receptor beta chain was sequenced within a study of vaccination effects on CD4 cells after COVID-19. On the study more broadly: They grew roughly 2 million PBMC in each well, adding around 10 IU/ml IL-2 and around 10 ug/ml peptides.

The V end was cut by 3 bases, the J end by 16 bases, with 19 bases between. Germline V gene sequence: CDR1 MNHNS, CDR2 SASEGT. This CDR3 spans 14 amino acids. Method: immunoSEQ multiplex PCR; TCRdb's copy keeps in-frame clones and lacks some. The sample shows tens of thousands of clones, 74% of them seen only once. This clone has only one observation. Its antigen is unknown. Isolating CD4+ T cells followed about 11 days of culture. Participants were vaccinated with two doses of either the BNT162b2 or mRNA-1273 vaccine. This receptor was obtained from a human donor who received a COVID-19 vaccine. The material was CD4+ T cells from PBMCs cultured without peptide, obtained after COVID-19 vaccination. The chain links TRBV6-1 to TRBJ1-6; TRBD1 is a possible D gene (6 bases). The CDR3 loop reads CASSDGGGRRILHF. The CDR3 DNA reads TGTGCCAGCAGTGACGGGGGGGGGCGCAGAATTCTCCACTTT.